The rows below give T cell receptor beta chains drawn from one sample of a study of neurological immune-mediated disorders. One entry per CDR3 protein results from TCRdb running MiXCR on the 5' RACE reads. The sample shows about 50,000 distinct CDR3 sequences, approximately 3% of them seen only once. The sequencing sample was made of PBMCs. The receptors shown here come from a woman aged 45-65 years with multiple sclerosis. Each CDR3 is given with its conserved first and last residue. The order of the fields is D gene, J gene, V gene, clone size, CDR3 DNA, CDR3 protein. D genes are given only for firm matches. Not all rows give a size; the values are once, few, many and, for expanded clones, a class.

TRBD1 TRBJ1-5 TRBV29-1 many TGCAGCGTTGGGGACAGGGGCTTCAATCAGCCCCAGCATTTT CSVGDRGFNQPQHF
TRBD2 TRBJ2-1 TRBV24-1 many TGTGCCACCAGTGAAGGTAGCGGGGGGCACTCCTACAATGAGCAGTTCTTC CATSEGSGGHSYNEQFF
TRBD2 TRBJ2-2 TRBV20-1 many TGCAGTGCTAGTTTAGCGGGAGTTGGTACCGGGGAGCTGTTTTTT CSASLAGVGTGELFF
NA TRBJ1-2 TRBV5-5 many TGTGCCAGCAGCTTGGTATTACAGAGGGGCTACACCTTC CASSLVLQRGYTF
TRBD2 TRBJ2-3 TRBV5-1 many TGCGCCAGCAGCCAGGGACTAGCGGGAGTAGATACGCAGTATTTT CASSQGLAGVDTQYF
TRBD2 TRBJ2-1 TRBV9 many TGTGCCAGCAGCGGAGGGACTAGCGGATCCTACAATGAGCAGTTCTTC CASSGGTSGSYNEQFF
TRBD1 TRBJ2-3 TRBV5-1 many TGCGCCAGCAGCCCGGGACAGCCTACCACAGATACGCAGTATTTT CASSPGQPTTDTQYF
NA TRBJ1-1 TRBV6-2/TRBV6-3 many TGTGCCAGCTCGAGGGGGTCAGGAAGCTCTGAAGCTTTCTTT CASSRGSGSSEAFF
NA TRBJ2-5 TRBV11-2 NA TGTGCCAGCAGCTGGGGTCGCGAGCAAGAGACCCAGTACTTC CASSWGREQETQYF
TRBD1 TRBJ2-2 TRBV6-2/TRBV6-3 many TGTGCCAGCAGTCTCGACAGGGCAGCCGGGGAGCTGTTTTTT CASSLDRAAGELFF